The 14 T cell receptor beta chains below all came from one sample that was sequenced in a study of blood T cell repertoires in COVID-19. Here immunoSEQ multiplex PCR was the method, and the copy in TCRdb shows in-frame clones only, minus some. Seen here are fewer than 450,000 clones, roughly nine tenths observed once, and the top ten hold roughly 1%. Source material: PBMCs or T cells enriched from blood (not recorded which). The receptors shown here come from a woman aged 25 to 45 who had recovered from COVID-19.

This sequence joins TRBV7-8 and TRBJ2-5, with TRBD2 identical over 7 bases. V gave up 5 bases and J gave up 1 base; unmatched junction bases: 1. Germline values: CDR1 SGHVS, CDR2 FQNEAQ. CDR3 length equals 13 residues. The CDR3 region has the DNA TGTGCCAGCAGCCGGACTAGCCAAGAGACCCAGTACTTC. Its translation is CASSRTSQETQYF.

This clone was observed many times. The rearrangement links TRBV19 to TRBJ1-5, with unresolved D. Per germline, CDR1 LNHDA and CDR2 SQIVND (reference sequence). V lost 3 bases and J 4 bases, leaving 10 bases between the germline ends. The length of the CDR3 is 14 residues. For the CDR3, the DNA is TGTGCCAGTAGTATCGGTCCCGGGAATCAGCCCCAGCATTTT. Encoded protein: CASSIGPGNQPQHF.

This clone was seen just once. The genes are TRBV28 and TRBJ1-1; 10 bases align to TRBD1. The length of the CDR3 is 15 residues. J was trimmed by 2 bases and V by 7 bases; bases with no gene match: 7. Germline CDR1 is MDHEN and CDR2 is SYDVKM. The CDR3 DNA is TGTGCCAGCACTACTCGGGACAGGGGAAACACTGAAGCTTTCTTT. This encodes CASTTRDRGNTEAFF.

This chain joins TRBV5-1 and TRBJ1-2, with D tentatively TRBD1 (5 bases). The V end lost 3 bases, the J end lost 6 bases, and 15 bases lay between the germline ends. The CDR3 runs 14 residues. CDR1 and CDR2 from the germline V gene are SGHRS and YFSETQ. DNA for the CDR3: TGCGCCAGCAGCTCAGGGTGGCAGGGTGATGGCTACACCTTC. Translated: CASSSGWQGDGYTF. Full variable domain (outside the CDR3, taken from reference TRBV5-1 and TRBJ1-2): KAGVTQTPRYLIKTRGQQVTLSCSPISGHRSVSWYQQTPGQGLQFLFEYFSETQRNKGNFPGRFSGRQFSNSRSEMNVSTLELGDSALYLCASSSGWQGDGYTFGSGTRLTVV.

V and J are TRBV7-7 and TRBJ1-4; D may be TRBD1 (6 bases). The CDR3 sequence is 17 residues long. CDR1 is SSHAT and CDR2 is FNYEAQ in the germline V gene (reference sequence). V lost 5 bases to trimming and J lost 0 bases, with 16 bases between them. The CDR3 DNA follows: TGTGCCAGCAGCCACAGGGCCCCGCGAGCAACTAATGAAAAACTGTTTTTT. Translated: CASSHRAPRATNEKLFF.

CDR3 protein: CASSVDRGRFGEKLFF. CDR3 DNA: TGTGCCAGCAGCGTGGACAGGGGGCGGTTCGGTGAAAAACTGTTTTTT. The chain carries TRBV5-4 and TRBJ1-4; 11 bases line up with TRBD1. Germline values: CDR1 SGHNT, CDR2 YYREEE (reference sequence). V shed 4 bases and J 7 bases; nucleotides not matched to a gene: 9. The CDR3 contains 16 residues.

The chain recombines TRBV30 with TRBJ1-2; TRBD1 agrees at 9 bases. The CDR3 totals 15 residues. The J segment lost 7 bases and the V segment lost 2 bases, leaving 11 bases of the junction unmatched. CDR1 and CDR2 (germline): GTSNPN, SVGIG (reference sequence). In DNA form, the CDR3 reads TGTGCCTGGAGTCGGGACAGGGCGTCGGTGGCTGGCTACACCTTC. Encoded protein: CAWSRDRASVAGYTF.

V and J are TRBV30 and TRBJ2-7; 7 nucleotides align to TRBD2. Germline trimming cut 3 bases from V and 6 bases from J; bases unmatched to any gene: 14. CDR1 is GTSNPN, CDR2 SVGIG, per germline (reference sequence). The CDR3 totals 15 residues. In DNA, the CDR3 is TGTGCCTGGAGCGCACGGGGGGTTTCTCCTCGCGAGCAGTACTTC. It specifies CAWSARGVSPREQYF.

This chain joins TRBV4-2 and TRBJ1-4; D call uncertain. Germline CDR1 reads LGHNA; CDR2 reads YNFKEQ. V gave up 0 bases and J gave up 5 bases, with 10 bases separating them. The CDR3 sequence is 15 residues long. CDR3 in DNA: TGTGCCAGCAGCCAAGAGACTGGTCCCAATGAAAAACTGTTTTTT. Translating gives CASSQETGPNEKLFF.

The chain is built from TRBV5-1 and TRBJ2-7; TRBD2 aligns across 11 bases. The CDR3 is 14 residues long. CDR1 and CDR2 from the germline V gene are SGHRS and YFSETQ. Losses at the gene ends were 4 bases for V and 3 bases for J; bases not matched to a gene: 3. This CDR3 reads CASSQGTSGYEQYF. The CDR3 region has the DNA TGCGCCAGCAGCCAAGGGACTAGCGGCTACGAGCAGTACTTC.

The rearrangement links TRBV4-1 to TRBJ2-7; D possibly corresponds to TRBD2 (5 bases). CDR1 and CDR2 from the germline V gene are MGHRA and YSYEKL. The CDR3 sequence is 15 residues long. The germline V and J ends were trimmed by 0 bases and 0 bases, with 9 bases remaining between them. As DNA, the CDR3 is TGCGCCAGCAGCCAAGACCTAGCTGTCTCCTACGAGCAGTACTTC. It specifies CASSQDLAVSYEQYF.

CDR3 amino acids: CASSVGTAGNTIYF. Here the CDR3 DNA reads TGTGCCAGCTCAGTGGGGACAGCTGGAAACACCATATATTTT. The V call is TRBV18, the J call TRBJ1-3; TRBD1 matches at 7 bases. The CDR3 covers 14 residues. V shed 5 bases, J shed 2 bases, and the junction held 3 bases outside the gene matches. Germline V gene data show CDR1 as KGHSH and CDR2 as LQKENI.

V usage is TRBV3-1 (or the pseudogene TRBV3-2) and J usage is TRBJ1-1, with a weak D call TRBD1 (5 bases). Germline-derived CDR1 and CDR2 are LGHDT and YNNKEL (reference sequence). This CDR3 region has 15 residues. The ends were cut back, 3 bases at V and 4 bases at J, with 15 bases in the middle. The CDR3 coding sequence is TGTGCCAGCAGCCATTGGGATCGGGGGTTCACTGAAGCTTTCTTT. It translates to CASSHWDRGFTEAFF.

The chain links TRBV19 to TRBJ1-2, with D possibly TRBD1 on 6 matching bases. Trimming stripped 7 bases from V and 2 bases from J, with 17 bases between. Germline assignment: CDR1 LNHDA and CDR2 SQIVND (reference sequence). This CDR3 is 15 amino acids long. The CDR3 bases are TGTGCCAGTATCCCTGGACAGCCTTCCAACTATGGCTACACCTTC. This encodes CASIPGQPSNYGYTF.